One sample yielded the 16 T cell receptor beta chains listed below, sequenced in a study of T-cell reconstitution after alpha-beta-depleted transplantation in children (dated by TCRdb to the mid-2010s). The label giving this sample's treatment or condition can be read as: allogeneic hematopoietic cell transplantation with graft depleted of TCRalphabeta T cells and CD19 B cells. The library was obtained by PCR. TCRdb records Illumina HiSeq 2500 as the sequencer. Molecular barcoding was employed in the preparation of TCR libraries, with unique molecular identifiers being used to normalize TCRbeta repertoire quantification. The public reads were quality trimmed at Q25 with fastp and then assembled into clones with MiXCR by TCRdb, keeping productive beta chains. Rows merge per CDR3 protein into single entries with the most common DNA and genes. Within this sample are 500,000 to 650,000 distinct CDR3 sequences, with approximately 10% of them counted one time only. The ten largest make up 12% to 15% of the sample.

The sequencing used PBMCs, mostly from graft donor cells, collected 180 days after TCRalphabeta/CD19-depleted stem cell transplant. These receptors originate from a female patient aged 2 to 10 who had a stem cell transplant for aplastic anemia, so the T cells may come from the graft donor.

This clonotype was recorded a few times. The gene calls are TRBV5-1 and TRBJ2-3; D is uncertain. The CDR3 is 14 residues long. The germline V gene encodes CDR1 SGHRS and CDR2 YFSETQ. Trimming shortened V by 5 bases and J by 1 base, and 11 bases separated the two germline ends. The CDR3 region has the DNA TGCGCCAGCAGGTCCTATTTGGGCACAGATACGCAGTATTTT. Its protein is CASRSYLGTDTQYF.

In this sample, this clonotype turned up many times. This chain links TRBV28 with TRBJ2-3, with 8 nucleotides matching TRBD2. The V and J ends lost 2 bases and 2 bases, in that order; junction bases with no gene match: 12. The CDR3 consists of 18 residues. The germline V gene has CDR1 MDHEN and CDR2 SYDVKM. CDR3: CASSLSPAGSGTTDTQYF. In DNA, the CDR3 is TGTGCCAGCAGTTTAAGCCCCGCGGGTAGCGGGACCACAGATACGCAGTATTTT. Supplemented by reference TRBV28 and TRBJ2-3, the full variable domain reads DVKVTQSSRYLVKRTGEKVFLECVQDMDHENMFWYRQDPGLGLRLIYFSYDVKMKEKGDIPEGYSVSREKKERFSLILESASTNQTSMYLCASSLSPAGSGTTDTQYFGPGTRLTVL.

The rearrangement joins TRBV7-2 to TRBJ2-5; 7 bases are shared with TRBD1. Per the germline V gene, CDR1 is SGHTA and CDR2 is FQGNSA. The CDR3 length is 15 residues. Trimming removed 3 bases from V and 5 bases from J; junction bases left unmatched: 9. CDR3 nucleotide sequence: TGTGCCAGCAGCTTCAAAGACAGGGTAGTGGAGACCCAGTACTTC. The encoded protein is CASSFKDRVVETQYF.

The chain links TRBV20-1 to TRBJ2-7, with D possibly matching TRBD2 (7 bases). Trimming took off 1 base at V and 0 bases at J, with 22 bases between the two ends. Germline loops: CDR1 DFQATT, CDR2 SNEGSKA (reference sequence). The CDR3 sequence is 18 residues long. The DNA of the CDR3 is TGCAGTGCTAGAGGGGGGCCTATTGGCGGGAGTGTCTCCTACGAGCAGTACTTC. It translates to CSARGGPIGGSVSYEQYF.

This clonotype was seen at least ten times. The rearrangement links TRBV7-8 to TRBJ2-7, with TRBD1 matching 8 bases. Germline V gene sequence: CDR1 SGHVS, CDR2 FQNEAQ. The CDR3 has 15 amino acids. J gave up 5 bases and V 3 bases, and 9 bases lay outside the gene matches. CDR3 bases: TGTGCCAGCAGCTTGGAACCCCGGACAGGGCACGAGCAGTACGTC. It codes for CASSLEPRTGHEQYV.

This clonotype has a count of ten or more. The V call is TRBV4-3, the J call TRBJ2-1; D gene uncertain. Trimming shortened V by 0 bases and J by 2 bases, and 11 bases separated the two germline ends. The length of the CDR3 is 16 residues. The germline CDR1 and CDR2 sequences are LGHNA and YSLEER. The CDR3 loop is CASSQDSVLPYNEQFF. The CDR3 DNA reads TGCGCCAGCAGCCAAGACAGCGTTTTACCCTACAATGAGCAGTTCTTC.

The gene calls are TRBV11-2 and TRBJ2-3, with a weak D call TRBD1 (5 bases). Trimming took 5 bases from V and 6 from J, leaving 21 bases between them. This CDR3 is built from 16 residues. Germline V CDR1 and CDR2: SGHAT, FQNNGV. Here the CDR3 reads CASSVGRVVEIDTQYF. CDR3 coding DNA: TGTGCCAGCAGCGTAGGCAGGGTAGTTGAAATTGATACGCAGTATTTT.

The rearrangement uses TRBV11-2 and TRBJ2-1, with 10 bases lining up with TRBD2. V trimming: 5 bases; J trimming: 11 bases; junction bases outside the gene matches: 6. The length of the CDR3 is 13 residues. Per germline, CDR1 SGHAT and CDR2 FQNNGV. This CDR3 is CASSNAGLAKQFF. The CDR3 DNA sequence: TGTGCCAGCAGCAATGCGGGACTAGCGAAGCAGTTCTTC.

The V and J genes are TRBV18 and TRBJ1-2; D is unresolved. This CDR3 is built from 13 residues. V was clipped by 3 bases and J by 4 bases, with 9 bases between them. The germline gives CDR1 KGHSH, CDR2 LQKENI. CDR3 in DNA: TGTGCCAGCTCACCCCCGACCCCCTATGGCTACACCTTC. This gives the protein CASSPPTPYGYTF.

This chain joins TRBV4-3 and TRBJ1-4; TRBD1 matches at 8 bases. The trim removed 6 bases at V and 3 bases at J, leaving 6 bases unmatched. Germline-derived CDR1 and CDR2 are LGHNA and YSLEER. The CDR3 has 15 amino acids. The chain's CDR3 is CASRRQGLANEKLFF. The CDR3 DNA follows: TGCGCCAGCAGGCGACAGGGGCTGGCTAATGAAAAACTGTTTTTT.

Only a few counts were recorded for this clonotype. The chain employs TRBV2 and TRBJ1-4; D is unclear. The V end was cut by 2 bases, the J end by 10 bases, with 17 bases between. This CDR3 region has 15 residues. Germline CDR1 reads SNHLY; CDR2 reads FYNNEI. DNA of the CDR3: TGTGCCAGCAGTGAAAAGCGGCCGGAAATTGGAAAACTGTTTTTT. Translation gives CASSEKRPEIGKLFF.

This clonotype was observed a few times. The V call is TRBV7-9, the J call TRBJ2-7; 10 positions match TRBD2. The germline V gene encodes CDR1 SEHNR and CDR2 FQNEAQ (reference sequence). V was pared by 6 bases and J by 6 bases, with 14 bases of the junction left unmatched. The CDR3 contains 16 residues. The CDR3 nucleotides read TGTGCCAGCAGGACCGGGACTAGCGAGCTTCACGGCGAGCAGTACTTC. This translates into CASRTGTSELHGEQYF.

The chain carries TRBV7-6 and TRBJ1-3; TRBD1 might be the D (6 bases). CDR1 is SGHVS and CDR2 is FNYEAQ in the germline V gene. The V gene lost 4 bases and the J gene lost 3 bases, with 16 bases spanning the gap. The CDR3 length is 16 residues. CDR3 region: CASSSSVGGVGNTIYF. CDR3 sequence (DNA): TGTGCCAGCAGCTCCTCCGTAGGGGGGGTTGGAAACACCATATATTTT.

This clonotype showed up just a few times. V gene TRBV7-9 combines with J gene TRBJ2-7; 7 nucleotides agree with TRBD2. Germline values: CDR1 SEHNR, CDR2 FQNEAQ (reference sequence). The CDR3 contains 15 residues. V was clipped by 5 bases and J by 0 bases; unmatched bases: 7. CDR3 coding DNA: TGTGCCAGCAGCCCCTACCGGGAGGTCTCCTACGAGCAGTACGTC. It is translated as CASSPYREVSYEQYV.

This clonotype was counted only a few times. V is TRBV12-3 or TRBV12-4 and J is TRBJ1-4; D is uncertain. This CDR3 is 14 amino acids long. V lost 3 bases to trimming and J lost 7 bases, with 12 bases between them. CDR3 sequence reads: CASSFGQWSEKLFF. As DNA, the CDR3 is TGTGCCAGCAGTTTTGGGCAGTGGAGTGAAAAACTGTTTTTT.

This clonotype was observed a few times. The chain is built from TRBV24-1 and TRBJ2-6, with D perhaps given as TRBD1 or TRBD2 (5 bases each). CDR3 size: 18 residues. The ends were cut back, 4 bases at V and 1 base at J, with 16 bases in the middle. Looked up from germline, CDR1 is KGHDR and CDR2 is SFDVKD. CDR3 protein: CATSETGPFGSGANVLTF. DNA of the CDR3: TGTGCCACCAGTGAGACGGGACCGTTCGGTTCTGGGGCCAACGTCCTGACTTTC.